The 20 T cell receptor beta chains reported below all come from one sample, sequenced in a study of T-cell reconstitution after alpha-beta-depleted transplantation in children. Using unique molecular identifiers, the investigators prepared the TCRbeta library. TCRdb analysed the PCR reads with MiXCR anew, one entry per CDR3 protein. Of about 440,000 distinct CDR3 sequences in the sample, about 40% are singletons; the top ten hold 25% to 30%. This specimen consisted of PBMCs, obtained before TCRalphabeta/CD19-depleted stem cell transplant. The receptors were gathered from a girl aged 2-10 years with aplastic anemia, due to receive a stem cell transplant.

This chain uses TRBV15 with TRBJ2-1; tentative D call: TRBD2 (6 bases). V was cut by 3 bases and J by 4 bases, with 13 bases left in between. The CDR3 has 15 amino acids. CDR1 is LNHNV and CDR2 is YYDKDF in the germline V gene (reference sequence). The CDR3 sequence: CATSSGGLSYNEQFF. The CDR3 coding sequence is TGTGCCACCAGCAGTGGGGGACTGTCTTACAATGAGCAGTTCTTC.

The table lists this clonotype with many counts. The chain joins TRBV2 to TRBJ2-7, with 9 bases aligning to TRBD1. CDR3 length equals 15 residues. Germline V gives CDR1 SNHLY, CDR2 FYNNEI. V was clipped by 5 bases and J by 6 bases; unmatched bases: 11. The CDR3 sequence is CASSLSGTGPREQYF. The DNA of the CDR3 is TGTGCCAGCAGTCTTTCCGGGACAGGGCCCCGCGAGCAGTACTTC.

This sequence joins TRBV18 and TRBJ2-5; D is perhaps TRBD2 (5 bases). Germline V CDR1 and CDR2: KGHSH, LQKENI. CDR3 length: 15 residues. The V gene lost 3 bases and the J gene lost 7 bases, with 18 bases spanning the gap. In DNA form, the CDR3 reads TGTGCCAGCTCACCCCTCTCGGACTCCCTTGGGACCCAGTACTTC. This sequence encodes CASSPLSDSLGTQYF.

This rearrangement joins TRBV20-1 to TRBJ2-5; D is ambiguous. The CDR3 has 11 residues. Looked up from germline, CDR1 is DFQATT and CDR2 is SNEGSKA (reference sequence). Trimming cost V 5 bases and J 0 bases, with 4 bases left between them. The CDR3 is CSAYDQETQYF. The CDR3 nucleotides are TGCAGTGCTTACGACCAAGAGACCCAGTACTTC.

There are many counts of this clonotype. The CDR3 reads CASSVPGQGIHEQFF. As DNA, the CDR3 is TGTGCCAGCAGCGTCCCGGGACAGGGTATCCATGAGCAGTTCTTC. The chain recombines TRBV9 with TRBJ2-1; 9 nucleotides agree with TRBD1. V lost 2 bases and J lost 8; bases outside the gene matches: 8. The CDR3 contains 15 residues. Germline CDR1 is SGDLS and CDR2 is YYNGEE.

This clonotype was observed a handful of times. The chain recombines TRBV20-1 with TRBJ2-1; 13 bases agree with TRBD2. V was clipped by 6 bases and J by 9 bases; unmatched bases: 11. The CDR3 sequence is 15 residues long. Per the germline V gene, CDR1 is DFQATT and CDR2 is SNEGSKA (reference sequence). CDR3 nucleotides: TGCAGTGCAGCGACTATCGGACTAGCGGGAGTTGAGCAGTTCTTC. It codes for CSAATIGLAGVEQFF.

The chain's CDR3 is CAWTHGTPYEQYF. CDR3 bases: TGTGCCTGGACCCACGGGACTCCATACGAGCAGTACTTC. This sequence joins TRBV30 and TRBJ2-7; maybe TRBD2 (6 bases). Trimming removed 4 bases from V and 4 bases from J, with 14 bases in between. Germline-derived CDR1 and CDR2 are GTSNPN and SVGIG (reference sequence). The CDR3 is 13 amino acids. Based on the CDR3 plus reference TRBV30 and TRBJ2-7, the full variable domain is SQTIHQWPATLVQPVGSPLSLECTVEGTSNPNLYWYRQAAGRGLQLLFYSVGIGQISSEVPQNLSASRPQDRQFILSSKKLLLSDSGFYLCAWTHGTPYEQYFGPGTRLTVT.

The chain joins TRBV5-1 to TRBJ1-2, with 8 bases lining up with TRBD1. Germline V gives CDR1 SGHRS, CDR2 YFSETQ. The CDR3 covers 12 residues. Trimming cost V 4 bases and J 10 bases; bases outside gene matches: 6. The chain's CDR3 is CASSPDRANYTF. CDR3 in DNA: TGCGCCAGCAGCCCGGACAGGGCCAACTACACCTTC.

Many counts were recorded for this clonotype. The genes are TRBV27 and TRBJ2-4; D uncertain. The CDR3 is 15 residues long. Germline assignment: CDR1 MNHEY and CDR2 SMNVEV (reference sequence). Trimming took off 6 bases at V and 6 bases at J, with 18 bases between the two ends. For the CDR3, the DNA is TGTGCCAGCAGCCTTGGATTGCCACCCTCAAACATTCAGTACTTC. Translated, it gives CASSLGLPPSNIQYF.

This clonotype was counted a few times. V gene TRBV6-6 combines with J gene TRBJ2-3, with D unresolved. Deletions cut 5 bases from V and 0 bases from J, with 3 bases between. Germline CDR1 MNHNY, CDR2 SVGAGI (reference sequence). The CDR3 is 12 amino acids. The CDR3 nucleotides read TGTGCCAGCAGTGTAAGCACAGATACGCAGTATTTT. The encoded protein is CASSVSTDTQYF.

The CDR3 DNA follows: TGTGCCAGCAGCTTAGAAGGGGCGGGGGGTTGGACAGATACGCAGTATTTT. Translation: CASSLEGAGGWTDTQYF. The chain joins TRBV11-2 to TRBJ2-3; 8 nucleotides agree with TRBD2. In germline, CDR1 is SGHAT, CDR2 FQNNGV. CDR3 length: 17 amino acids. J was trimmed by 3 bases and V by 0 bases; bases with no gene match: 8.

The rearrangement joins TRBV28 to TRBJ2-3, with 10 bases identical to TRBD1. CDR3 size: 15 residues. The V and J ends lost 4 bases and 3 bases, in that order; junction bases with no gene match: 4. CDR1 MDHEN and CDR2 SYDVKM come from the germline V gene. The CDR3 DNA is TGTGCCAGCAGTTCCGGGACAGGGGTAACAGATACGCAGTATTTT. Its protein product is CASSSGTGVTDTQYF.

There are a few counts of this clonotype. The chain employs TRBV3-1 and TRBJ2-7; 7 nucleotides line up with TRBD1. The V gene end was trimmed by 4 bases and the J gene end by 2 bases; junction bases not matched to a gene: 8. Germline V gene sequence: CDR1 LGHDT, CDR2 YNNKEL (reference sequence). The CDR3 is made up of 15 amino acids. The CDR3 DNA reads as TGTGCCAGCAGCCCTGATGACAGGGTCGCCTACGAGCAGTACTTC. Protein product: CASSPDDRVAYEQYF.

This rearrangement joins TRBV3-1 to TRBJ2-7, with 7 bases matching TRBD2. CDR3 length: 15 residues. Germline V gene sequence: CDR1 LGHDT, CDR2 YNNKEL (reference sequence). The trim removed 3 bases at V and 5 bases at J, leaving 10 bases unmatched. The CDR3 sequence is CASSHKGGRSDEQYF. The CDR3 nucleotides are TGTGCCAGCAGCCATAAGGGCGGGAGAAGCGACGAGCAGTACTTC.

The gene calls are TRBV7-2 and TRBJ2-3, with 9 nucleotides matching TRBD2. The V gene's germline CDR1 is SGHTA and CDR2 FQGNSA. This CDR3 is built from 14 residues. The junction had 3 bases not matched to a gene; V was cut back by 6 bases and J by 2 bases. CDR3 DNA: TGTGCCAGCAGACCTAGCGGGGCCACAGATACGCAGTATTTT. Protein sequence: CASRPSGATDTQYF.

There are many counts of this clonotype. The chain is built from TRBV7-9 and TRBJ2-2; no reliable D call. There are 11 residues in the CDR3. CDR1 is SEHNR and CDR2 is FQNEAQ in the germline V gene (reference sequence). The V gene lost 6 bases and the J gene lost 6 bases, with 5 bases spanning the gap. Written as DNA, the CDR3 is TGTGCCAGCAGTTATGCCGGGGAGCTGTTTTTT. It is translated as CASSYAGELFF.

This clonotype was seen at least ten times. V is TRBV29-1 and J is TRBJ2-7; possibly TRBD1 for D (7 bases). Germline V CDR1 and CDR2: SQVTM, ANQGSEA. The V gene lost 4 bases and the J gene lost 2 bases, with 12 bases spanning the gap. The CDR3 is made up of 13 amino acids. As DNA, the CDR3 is TGCAGCGTTGCAGGGGGGACCACCTACGAGCAGTACTTC. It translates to CSVAGGTTYEQYF.

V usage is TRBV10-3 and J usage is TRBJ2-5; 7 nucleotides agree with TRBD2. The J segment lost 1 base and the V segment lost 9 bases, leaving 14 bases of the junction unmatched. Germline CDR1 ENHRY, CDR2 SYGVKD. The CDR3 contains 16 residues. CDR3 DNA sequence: TGTGCCATAGGCCCCGGTTCTGGCGGGAGCCAAGAGACCCAGTACTTC. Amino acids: CAIGPGSGGSQETQYF.

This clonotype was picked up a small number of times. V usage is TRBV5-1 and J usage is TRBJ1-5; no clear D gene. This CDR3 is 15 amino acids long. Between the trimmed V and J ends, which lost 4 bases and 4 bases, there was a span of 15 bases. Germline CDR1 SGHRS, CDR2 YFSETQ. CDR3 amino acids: CASSLVPGANQPQHF. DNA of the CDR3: TGCGCCAGCAGCCTCGTTCCGGGTGCGAATCAGCCCCAGCATTTT.

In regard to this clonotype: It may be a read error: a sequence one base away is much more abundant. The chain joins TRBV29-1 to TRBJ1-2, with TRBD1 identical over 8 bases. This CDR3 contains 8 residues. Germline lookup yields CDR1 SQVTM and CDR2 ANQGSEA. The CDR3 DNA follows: TGCAGCGCAGGGGGCTTCACCTTC. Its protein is CSAGGFTF.